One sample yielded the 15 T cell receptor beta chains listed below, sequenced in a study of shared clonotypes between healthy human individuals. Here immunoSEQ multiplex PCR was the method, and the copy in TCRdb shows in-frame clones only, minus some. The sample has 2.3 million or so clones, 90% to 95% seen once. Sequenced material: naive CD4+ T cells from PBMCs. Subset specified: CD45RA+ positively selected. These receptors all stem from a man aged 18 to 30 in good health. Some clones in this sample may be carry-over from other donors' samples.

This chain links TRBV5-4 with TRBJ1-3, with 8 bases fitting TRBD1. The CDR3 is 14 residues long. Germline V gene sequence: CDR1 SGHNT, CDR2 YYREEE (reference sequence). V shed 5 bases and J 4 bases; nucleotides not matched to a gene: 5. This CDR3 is CASREQGGGNTIYF. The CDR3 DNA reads TGTGCCAGCAGAGAACAGGGGGGAGGAAACACCATATATTTT.

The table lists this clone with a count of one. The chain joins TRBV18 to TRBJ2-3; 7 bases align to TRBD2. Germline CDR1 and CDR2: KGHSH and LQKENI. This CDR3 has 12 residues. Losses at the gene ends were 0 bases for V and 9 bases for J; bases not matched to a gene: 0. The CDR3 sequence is CASSPPGGTQYF. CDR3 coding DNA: TGTGCCAGCTCACCACCCGGGGGGACGCAGTATTTT. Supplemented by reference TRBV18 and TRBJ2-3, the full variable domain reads NAGVMQNPRHLVRRRGQEARLRCSPMKGHSHVYWYRQLPEEGLKFMVYLQKENIIDESGMPKERFSAEFPKEGPSILRIQQVVRGDSAAYFCASSPPGGTQYFGPGTRLTVL.

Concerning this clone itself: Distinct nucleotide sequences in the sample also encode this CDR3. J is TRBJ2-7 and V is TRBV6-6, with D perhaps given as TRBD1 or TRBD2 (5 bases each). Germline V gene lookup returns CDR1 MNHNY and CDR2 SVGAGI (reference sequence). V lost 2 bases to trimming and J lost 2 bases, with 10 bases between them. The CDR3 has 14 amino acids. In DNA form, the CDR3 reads TGTGCCAGCAGTTACGGGACCGGAACCTACGAGCAGTACTTC. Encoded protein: CASSYGTGTYEQYF.

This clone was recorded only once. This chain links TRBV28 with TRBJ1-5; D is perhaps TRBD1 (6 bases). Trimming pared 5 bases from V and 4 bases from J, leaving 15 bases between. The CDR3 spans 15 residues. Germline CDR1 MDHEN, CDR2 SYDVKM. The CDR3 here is CASSTRTALNQPQHF. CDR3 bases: TGTGCCAGCAGTACGCGGACAGCCTTAAATCAGCCCCAGCATTTT.

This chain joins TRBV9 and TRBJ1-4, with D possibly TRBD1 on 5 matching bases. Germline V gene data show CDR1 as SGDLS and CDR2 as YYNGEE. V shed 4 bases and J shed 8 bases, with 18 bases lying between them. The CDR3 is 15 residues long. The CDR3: CASSPARAQREKLFF. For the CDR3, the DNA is TGTGCCAGCAGCCCCGCCAGGGCTCAACGGGAAAAACTGTTTTTT.

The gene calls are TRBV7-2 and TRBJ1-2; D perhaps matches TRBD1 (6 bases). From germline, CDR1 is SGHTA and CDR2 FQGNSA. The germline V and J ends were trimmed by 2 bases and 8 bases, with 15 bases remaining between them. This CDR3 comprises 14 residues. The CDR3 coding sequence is TGTGCCAGCAGCTTATTAGGGACATCGGGCGGCTACACCTTC. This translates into CASSLLGTSGGYTF.

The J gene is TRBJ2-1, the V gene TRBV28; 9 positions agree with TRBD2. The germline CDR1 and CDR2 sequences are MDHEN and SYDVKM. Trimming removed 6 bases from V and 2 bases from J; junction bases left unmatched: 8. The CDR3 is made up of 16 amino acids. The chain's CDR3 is CASRAGRLAAYNEQFF. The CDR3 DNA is TGTGCCAGCAGAGCAGGTCGACTAGCGGCCTACAATGAGCAGTTCTTC.

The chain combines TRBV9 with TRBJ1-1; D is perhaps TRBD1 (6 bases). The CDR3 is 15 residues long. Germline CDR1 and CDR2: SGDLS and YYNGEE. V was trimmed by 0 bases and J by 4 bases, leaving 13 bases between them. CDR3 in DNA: TGTGCCAGCAGCGTAGTAGGGGGTGTTGGCACTGAAGCTTTCTTT. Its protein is CASSVVGGVGTEAFF.

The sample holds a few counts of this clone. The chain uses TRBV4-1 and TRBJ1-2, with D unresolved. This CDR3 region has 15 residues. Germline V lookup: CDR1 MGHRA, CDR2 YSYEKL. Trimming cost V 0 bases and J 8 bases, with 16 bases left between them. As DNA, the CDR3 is TGCGCCAGCAGCCAAGATCCACCCGCCGGAGGGGGCTACACCTTC. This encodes CASSQDPPAGGGYTF.

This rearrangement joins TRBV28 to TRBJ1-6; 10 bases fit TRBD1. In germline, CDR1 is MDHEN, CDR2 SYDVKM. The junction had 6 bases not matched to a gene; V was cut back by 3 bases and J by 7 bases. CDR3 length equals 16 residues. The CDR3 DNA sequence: TGTGCCAGCAGTTTCCGACAGGGGGCGACGAATTCACCCCTCCACTTT. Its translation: CASSFRQGATNSPLHF.

The CDR3 region is CAISDSLTGQTQYF. DNA of the CDR3: TGTGCCATCAGTGATTCCCTAACCGGCCAGACCCAGTACTTC. This chain links TRBV10-3 with TRBJ2-5, with no clear D. V was shortened by 3 bases and J by 6 bases, with 14 bases between the two germline ends. This CDR3 spans 14 amino acids. Germline CDR1 reads ENHRY; CDR2 reads SYGVKD.

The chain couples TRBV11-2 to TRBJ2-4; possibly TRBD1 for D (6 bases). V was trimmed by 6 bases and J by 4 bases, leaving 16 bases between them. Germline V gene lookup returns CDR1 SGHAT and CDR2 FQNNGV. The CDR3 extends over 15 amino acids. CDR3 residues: CASRAGDGTKNIQYF. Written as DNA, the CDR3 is TGTGCCAGCAGGGCCGGGGACGGGACAAAAAACATTCAGTACTTC.

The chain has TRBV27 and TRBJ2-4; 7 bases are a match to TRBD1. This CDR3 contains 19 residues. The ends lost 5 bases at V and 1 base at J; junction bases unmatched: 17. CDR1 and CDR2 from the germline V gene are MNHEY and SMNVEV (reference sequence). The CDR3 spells CASSTSRGRFPWAKNIQYF. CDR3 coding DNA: TGTGCCAGCAGTACATCTAGGGGGCGCTTTCCCTGGGCCAAAAACATTCAGTACTTC.

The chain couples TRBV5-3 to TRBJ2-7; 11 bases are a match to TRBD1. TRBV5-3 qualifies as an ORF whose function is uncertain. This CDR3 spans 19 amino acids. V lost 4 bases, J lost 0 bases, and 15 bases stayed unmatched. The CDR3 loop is CARSAEARGQGGLSYEQYF. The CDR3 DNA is TGTGCCAGAAGCGCGGAGGCCCGGGGACAGGGGGGTCTCTCCTACGAGCAGTACTTC.

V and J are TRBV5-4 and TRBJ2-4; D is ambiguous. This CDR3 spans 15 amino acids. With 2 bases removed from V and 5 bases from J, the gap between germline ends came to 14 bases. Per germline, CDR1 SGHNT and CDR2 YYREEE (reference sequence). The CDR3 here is CASSFEGLSENIQYF. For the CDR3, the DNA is TGTGCCAGCAGCTTTGAAGGGCTGTCTGAAAACATTCAGTACTTC.